This T cell receptor beta chain was recorded in a study of blood T cell repertoires in COVID-19. Study in general: The cDNA or gDNA used as material had been derived from T cells, B-cell-depleted T cells, or PBMCs.

The CDR3 covers 12 residues. V was clipped by 7 bases and J by 2 bases, with 9 bases between them. Germline V gives CDR1 MNHEY, CDR2 SVGAGI. Sequenced by immunoSEQ multiplex PCR; TCRdb stores in-frame clones only, minus some. This table has roughly 130,000 clones, 60% to 85% appearing once. This TCR derives from a man aged 50 or older with acute or convalescent COVID-19. Sequenced sample: peripheral blood. The chain recombines TRBV6-5 with TRBJ2-7; a possible D gene is TRBD1 (5 bases). Written as DNA, the CDR3 is TGTGCCAGCAAGACAGACCCCTACGAGCAGTACGTC. This encodes CASKTDPYEQYV.